This passage covers 19 T cell receptor beta chains from one sample sequenced in a study of blood T cell repertoires in COVID-19. Generated by immunoSEQ multiplex PCR, the TCRdb table keeps only in-frame clones and is missing some. The sample contains more than 300,000 clones, roughly four fifths of which appear only once. The source material was PBMCs or T cells enriched from blood (not recorded which). Receptors originate from a woman in her forties or fifties who had recovered from COVID-19.

This chain connects TRBV5-1 to TRBJ1-5, with 8 positions matching TRBD1. The CDR3 runs to 14 residues. V lost 3 bases and J lost 9; bases outside the gene matches: 8. CDR1 and CDR2 (germline): SGHRS, YFSETQ. For the CDR3, the DNA is TGCGCCAGCAGCTCGACAGGACAGGGAGCGCCCCAGCATTTT. It yields the protein CASSSTGQGAPQHF.

This chain links TRBV5-8 with TRBJ1-1; the D is unclear. Trimming removed 0 bases at V and 4 bases at J, with 7 bases between. Per germline, CDR1 SGHTS and CDR2 YDEGEE. The length of the CDR3 is 13 residues. CDR3 DNA: TGTGCCAGCAGCTTGGTACGGGGCACTGAAGCTTTCTTT. Its protein product is CASSLVRGTEAFF. The whole variable domain, remainder taken from reference TRBV5-8 and TRBJ1-1, is EAGVTQSPTHLIKTRGQQATLRCSPISGHTSVYWYQQALGLGLQFLLWYDEGEERNRGNFPPRFSGRQFPNYSSELNVNALELEDSALYLCASSLVRGTEAFFGQGTRLTVV.

This rearrangement joins TRBV7-8 to TRBJ2-7; 13 nucleotides line up with TRBD2. In germline, CDR1 is SGHVS, CDR2 FQNEAQ. The trim removed 0 bases at V and 4 bases at J, leaving 3 bases unmatched. CDR3 length: 16 residues. The CDR3 is CASSLAGTSGAYEQYF. The CDR3 region has the DNA TGTGCCAGCAGCTTAGCCGGGACTAGCGGGGCGTACGAGCAGTACTTC.

This clone was seen more than once but under ten times. The V and J genes are TRBV10-3 and TRBJ1-1; D not certain. This CDR3 comprises 14 residues. CDR1 is ENHRY, CDR2 SYGVKD, per germline. V lost 11 bases to trimming and J lost 4 bases, with 20 bases between them. The CDR3, as DNA: TGTGCCTCTAATGGAGGAGGGCGGGGCACTGAAGCTTTCTTT. Protein: CASNGGGRGTEAFF.

The chain recombines TRBV24-1 with TRBJ1-5; D is unclear. Germline values: CDR1 KGHDR, CDR2 SFDVKD. V dropped 1 base and J dropped 6 bases, with 6 bases sitting between them. The CDR3 contains 13 residues. This CDR3 is CATSDFSGQPQHF. The CDR3 DNA is TGTGCCACCAGTGATTTTTCCGGTCAGCCCCAGCATTTT.

V gene TRBV6-1 combines with J gene TRBJ1-1; tentatively, D is TRBD1 (6 bases). The germline gives CDR1 MNHNS, CDR2 SASEGT. This CDR3 contains 18 residues. V gave up 1 base and J gave up 4 bases, with 22 bases separating them. For the CDR3, the DNA is TGTGCCAGCAGTGAAGGGAAGGGGGGGAGATTTCTAAGCACTGAAGCTTTCTTT. Amino acids: CASSEGKGGRFLSTEAFF.

V and J are TRBV7-2 and TRBJ2-3, with 9 bases fitting TRBD2. Germline V CDR1 and CDR2: SGHTA, FQGNSA. The CDR3 has 17 amino acids. Trimming cost V 0 bases and J 2 bases; bases outside gene matches: 6. CDR3 loop: CASSLALSGSATDTQYF. The CDR3 DNA follows: TGTGCCAGCAGCTTAGCCCTTAGCGGGAGTGCCACAGATACGCAGTATTTT.

The chain recombines TRBV11-3 with TRBJ1-1; D may be TRBD1 (5 bases). With 1 base removed from V and 6 bases from J, the gap between germline ends came to 12 bases. This CDR3 is 14 amino acids long. CDR1 and CDR2 (germline): SGHNT, YENEEA. The CDR3 DNA follows: TGTGCCAGCAGCTTAGGAAGGGGCTCGGCTGAAGCTTTCTTT. Amino acids: CASSLGRGSAEAFF. The entire variable domain, with the rest obtained from reference TRBV11-3 and TRBJ1-1, is as follows: EAGVVQSPRYKIIEKKQPVAFWCNPISGHNTLYWYLQNLGQGPELLIRYENEEAVDDSQLPKDRFSAERLKGVDSTLKIQPAELGDSAVYLCASSLGRGSAEAFFGQGTRLTVV.

This chain links TRBV7-2 with TRBJ1-6; D might be TRBD1 (6 bases). Trimming cost V 9 bases and J 5 bases, with 17 bases left between them. Germline V gene sequence: CDR1 SGHTA, CDR2 FQGNSA. The CDR3 runs to 15 residues. In DNA form, the CDR3 reads TGTGCCAGTAAAGGGGCGGGGGCTCATAATTCACCCCTCCACTTT. Translated, it gives CASKGAGAHNSPLHF.

The chain uses TRBV7-3 and TRBJ2-3; TRBD2 is a possible D gene (5 bases). Germline assignment: CDR1 SGHTA and CDR2 FQGTGA. The CDR3 sequence is 13 residues long. V was pared by 5 bases and J by 0 bases, with 6 bases between. The CDR3 DNA reads TGTGCCAGCAGCCTAGCAAGCACAGATACGCAGTATTTT. This gives the protein CASSLASTDTQYF. The full variable domain, rest sourced from reference TRBV7-3 and TRBJ2-3, is GAGVSQTPSNKVTEKGKYVELRCDPISGHTALYWYRQSLGQGPEFLIYFQGTGAADDSGLPNDRFFAVRPEGSVSTLKIQRTERGDSAVYLCASSLASTDTQYFGPGTRLTVL.

V usage is TRBV7-2 and J usage is TRBJ1-2, with TRBD1 identical over 7 bases. Trimming cost V 1 base and J 7 bases; bases outside gene matches: 3. The CDR3 consists of 13 residues. Germline CDR1 and CDR2: SGHTA and FQGNSA. CDR3 sequence reads: CASSLGGQSGYTF. CDR3 coding DNA: TGTGCCAGCAGCTTAGGGGGACAGAGTGGCTACACCTTC.

The chain recombines TRBV7-3 with TRBJ2-5; possibly TRBD1 for D (5 bases). CDR1 SGHTA and CDR2 FQGTGA come from the germline V gene. The length of the CDR3 is 13 residues. V lost 5 bases to trimming and J lost 7 bases, with 14 bases between them. As DNA, the CDR3 is TGTGCCAGCAGCCGCGACATTCAGGGGACCCAGTACTTC. Translated: CASSRDIQGTQYF.

The chain employs TRBV7-2 and TRBJ1-2; TRBD1 agrees at 10 bases. In germline, CDR1 is SGHTA, CDR2 FQGNSA. V was pared by 5 bases and J by 5 bases, with 8 bases of the junction left unmatched. The CDR3 runs 15 residues. The CDR3 nucleotides are TGTGCCAGCAGCCCGACCGGGACAGGGGCTTATGGCTACACCTTC. It is translated as CASSPTGTGAYGYTF.

V is TRBV4-3 and J is TRBJ1-6; D perhaps matches TRBD1 (5 bases). Trimming cost V 5 bases and J 8 bases, with 13 bases left between them. Germline values: CDR1 LGHNA, CDR2 YSLEER. The CDR3 covers 14 residues. In DNA, the CDR3 is TGCGCCAGCAGCGACCAGGGAGGGCATTCACCCCTCCACTTT. As protein: CASSDQGGHSPLHF.

The J gene is TRBJ2-3, the V gene TRBV6-5; D not certain. The V gene's germline CDR1 is MNHEY and CDR2 SVGAGI. The germline V and J ends were trimmed by 2 bases and 7 bases, with 4 bases remaining between them. The CDR3 is 11 residues long. The CDR3 DNA reads TGTGCCAGCAGTTACGGCCATACGCAGTATTTT. It encodes CASSYGHTQYF.

This chain connects TRBV9 to TRBJ1-5; possible D gene TRBD1, 5 bases. Deletions cut 6 bases from V and 7 bases from J, with 17 bases between. The CDR3 has 14 amino acids. Germline values: CDR1 SGDLS, CDR2 YYNGEE. CDR3 sequence (DNA): TGTGCCAGCACCCTAGCGGGGGGACGGCAGCCCCAGCATTTT. Encoded protein: CASTLAGGRQPQHF.

The CDR3 spells CAWSNRENQPQHF. CDR3 sequence (DNA): TGTGCCTGGAGCAACAGGGAAAATCAGCCCCAGCATTTT. J is TRBJ1-5 and V is TRBV30; tentatively, D is TRBD1 (6 bases). Germline CDR1 GTSNPN, CDR2 SVGIG (reference sequence). V was pared by 3 bases and J by 4 bases, with 10 bases between. The CDR3 loop spans 13 amino acids.

This clone was detected only a few times. The chain links TRBV11-2 to TRBJ1-2, with D perhaps matching TRBD1 (6 bases). Trimming left V 4 bases short and J 4 bases short, with 19 bases between. This CDR3 spans 16 amino acids. Germline V CDR1 and CDR2: SGHAT, FQNNGV. CDR3 region: CASSSGQTITSYGYTF. The CDR3, as DNA: TGTGCCAGCAGCTCCGGACAGACGATTACCTCCTATGGCTACACCTTC.

This clone appeared once. The chain couples TRBV30 to TRBJ1-2, with D possibly TRBD1 on 6 matching bases. Germline V gene lookup returns CDR1 GTSNPN and CDR2 SVGIG (reference sequence). Trimming took 2 bases from V and 7 from J, leaving 17 bases between them. CDR3 length equals 14 residues. CDR3 region: CAWSQGQQTGGYTF. The CDR3, as DNA: TGTGCCTGGAGTCAGGGACAACAAACGGGTGGCTACACCTTC.